This T cell receptor beta chain was captured by sequencing in a study of T cells of healthy individuals. TCRdb used MiXCR to reprocess the 5' RACE reads, holding one entry per CDR3 protein. In the table there are about 60,000 distinct CDR3 sequences, around 15% of which are singletons. The V and J ends lost 6 bases and 6 bases respectively, with 14 bases between them. Germline assignment: CDR1 MNHEY and CDR2 SMNVEV (reference sequence). The CDR3 length is 13 residues. The clonotype comes from a human donor in good health. V is TRBV27 and J is TRBJ1-1; D is ambiguous. The CDR3 DNA reads TGTGCCAGCAGGACTCCCAGATCCCCTGAAGCTTTCTTT. Protein: CASRTPRSPEAFF.